The TCR beta chain described here comes from a study of CD8+ T cells in alopecia areata. Study context: Affected scalp percentage set treated patients' severity scores.

Treatment in this sample: oral pan-JAK inhibitor, 5-10 mg twice daily. Lesional scalp punch biopsies and peripheral blood came from alopecia areata patients. Of note for this clone: The antigen is not known.

V lost 4 bases and J lost 5; bases outside the gene matches: 8. From germline, CDR1 is MGHRA and CDR2 YSYEKL. There are 15 residues in the CDR3. Study-wide results and limits: Against the mouse data, patients shared TCRs less clearly, possibly for HLA reasons.

In each case, RNA was isolated and then reverse transcribed into cDNA as the sequencing template. Libraries were prepared by immunoSEQ multiplex PCR; TCRdb keeps only in-frame clonotypes and omits some of them. The sample lists about 13,000 clones, approximately 67% seen once, with 6% to 7.5% in the top ten. The chain employs TRBV4-1 and TRBJ1-1; 9 nucleotides line up with TRBD1. The sample here was skin, taken at week 4, from a patient treated with tofacitinib. This receptor was identified in a human donor with alopecia areata. The CDR3 DNA follows: TGCGCCAGCAGCCCTCGGGACAGGGAAGGAACTGAAGCTTTCTTT. Its protein is CASSPRDREGTEAFF.